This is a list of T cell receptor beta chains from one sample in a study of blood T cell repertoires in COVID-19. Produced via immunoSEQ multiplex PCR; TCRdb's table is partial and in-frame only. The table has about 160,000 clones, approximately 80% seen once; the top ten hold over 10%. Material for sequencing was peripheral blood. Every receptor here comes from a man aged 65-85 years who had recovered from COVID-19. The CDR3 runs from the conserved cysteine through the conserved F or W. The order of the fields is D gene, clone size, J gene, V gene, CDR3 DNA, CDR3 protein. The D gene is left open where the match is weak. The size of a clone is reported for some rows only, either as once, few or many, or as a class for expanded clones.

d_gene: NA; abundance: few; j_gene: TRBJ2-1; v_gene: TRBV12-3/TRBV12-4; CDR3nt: TGTGCCAGCAGTCCAGAACTAGGTGAGCAGTTCTTC; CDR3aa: CASSPELGEQFF
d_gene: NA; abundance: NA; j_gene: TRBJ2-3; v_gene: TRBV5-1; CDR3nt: TGCGCCAGCAGCCAGACTAGCACAGATACGCAGTATTTT; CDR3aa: CASSQTSTDTQYF
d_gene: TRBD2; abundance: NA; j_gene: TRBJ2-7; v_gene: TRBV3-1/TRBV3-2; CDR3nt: TGTGCCAGCAGCCGAGGACTAGCGGGTGCCCGTTCCTACGAGCAGTACTTC; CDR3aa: CASSRGLAGARSYEQYF
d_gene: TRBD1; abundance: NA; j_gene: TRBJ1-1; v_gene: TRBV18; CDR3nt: TGTGCCAGCTCACCCACGTTGGACAGGTCGACCACTGAAGCTTTCTTT; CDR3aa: CASSPTLDRSTTEAFF
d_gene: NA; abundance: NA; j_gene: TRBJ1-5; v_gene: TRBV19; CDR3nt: TGTGCCAGTAGCACGGTGGCAGCGTTCAATCAGCCCCAGCATTTT; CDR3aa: CASSTVAAFNQPQHF
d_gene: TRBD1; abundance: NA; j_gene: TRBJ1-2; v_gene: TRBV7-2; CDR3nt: TGTGCCAGCAGCCAGGGACAGAAATATGGCTACACCTTC; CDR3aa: CASSQGQKYGYTF
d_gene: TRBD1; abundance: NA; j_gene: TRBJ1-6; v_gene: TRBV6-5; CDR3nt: TGTGCCAGCAATCTAGGACAGGGGGGCAATTCACCCCTCCACTTT; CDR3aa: CASNLGQGGNSPLHF
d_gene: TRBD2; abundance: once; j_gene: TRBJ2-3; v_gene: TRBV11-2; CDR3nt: TGTGCCAGCAGCTTAGAAGCTCTAGCGGAGTCCTACACAGATACGCAGTATTTT; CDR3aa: CASSLEALAESYTDTQYF
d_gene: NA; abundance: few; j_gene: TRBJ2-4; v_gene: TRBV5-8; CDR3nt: TGTGCCAGCAGCGCCAGGGGACTTCAGTACTTC; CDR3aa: CASSARGLQYF
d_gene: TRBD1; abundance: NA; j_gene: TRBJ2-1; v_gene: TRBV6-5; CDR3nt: TGTGCCAGCAGTTACTCCCAGGGGGCGGGATGTAGTGAGCAGTTCTTC; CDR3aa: CASSYSQGAGCSEQFF
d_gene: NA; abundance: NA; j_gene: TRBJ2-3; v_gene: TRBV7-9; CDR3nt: TGTGCCAGCAGCCACGGACAGAGCACAGATACGCAGTATTTT; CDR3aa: CASSHGQSTDTQYF
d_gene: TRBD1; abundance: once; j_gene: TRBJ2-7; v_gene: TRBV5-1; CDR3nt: TGCGCCAGCAGCTCCGTGACAGGGGGGACGTACGGCGAGCAGTACTTC; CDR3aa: CASSSVTGGTYGEQYF
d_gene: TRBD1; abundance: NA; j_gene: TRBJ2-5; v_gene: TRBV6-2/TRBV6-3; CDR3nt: TGTGCCAGCAGTCCGTCGAGGGGGCTCCAAGAGACCCAGTACTTC; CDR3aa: CASSPSRGLQETQYF
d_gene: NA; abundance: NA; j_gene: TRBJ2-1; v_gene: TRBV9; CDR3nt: TGTGCCAGCAGCTCCCCAGGGGAGCAGTTCTTC; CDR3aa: CASSSPGEQFF
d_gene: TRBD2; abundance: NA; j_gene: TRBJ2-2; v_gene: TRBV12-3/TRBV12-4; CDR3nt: TGTGCCAGCAGTAGGACTAGCACCGGGGAGCTGTTTTTT; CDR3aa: CASSRTSTGELFF
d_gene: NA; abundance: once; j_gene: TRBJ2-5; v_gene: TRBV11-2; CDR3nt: TGTGCCAGCAGCCATCGGGAGCCGGGCGGAGAGACCCAGTACTTC; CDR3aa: CASSHREPGGETQYF
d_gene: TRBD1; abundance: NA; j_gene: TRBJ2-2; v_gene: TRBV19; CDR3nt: TGTGCCAGTAGTACAGGGGGTATCGCGAACACCGGGGAGCTGTTTTTT; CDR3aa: CASSTGGIANTGELFF
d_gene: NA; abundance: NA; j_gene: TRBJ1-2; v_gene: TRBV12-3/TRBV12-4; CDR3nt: TGTGCCAGCAGTTTAGACAGGAACTATGGCTACACCTTC; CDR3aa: CASSLDRNYGYTF
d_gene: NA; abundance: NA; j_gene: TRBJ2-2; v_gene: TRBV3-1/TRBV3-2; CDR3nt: TGTGCCAGCAGCCAAGAGCGGATCACCGGGGAGCTGTTTTTT; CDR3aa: CASSQERITGELFF
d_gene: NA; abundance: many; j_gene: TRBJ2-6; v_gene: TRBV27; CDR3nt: TGTGCCAGCAGTATTTACTCTGGGGCCAACGTCCTGACTTTC; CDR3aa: CASSIYSGANVLTF
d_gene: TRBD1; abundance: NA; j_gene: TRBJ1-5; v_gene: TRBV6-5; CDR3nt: TGTGCCAGCCGAAATGGACAGGGGAATCAGCCCCAGCATTTT; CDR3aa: CASRNGQGNQPQHF
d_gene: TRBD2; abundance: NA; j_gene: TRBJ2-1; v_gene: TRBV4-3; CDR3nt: TGCGCCAGCAGCCAAGATAGGCTAGCGGGTGGTTATGAGCAGTTCTTC; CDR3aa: CASSQDRLAGGYEQFF